The rows below give T cell receptor beta chains drawn from one sample of a study of CD8 T cells in Susac syndrome. Each CDR3 protein is one row after TCRdb ran MiXCR on the immunoSEQ multiplex PCR reads. This table has approximately 120,000 distinct CDR3 sequences, approximately 96% appearing once. The material sequenced was CD4+ T cells from PBMCs. The receptor source for this set is a human donor in good health. CDR3s include the opening cysteine and the closing phenylalanine or tryptophan. A D gene is named only where the DNA matches it firmly. Clone sizes are given selectively: once, few, many, or a class where the clone is expanded.

cdr3_aa	cdr3_nt	clone_size	d_call	v_call	j_call
CASSPTGGRANTEAFF	TGTGCCAGCTCCCCGACAGGGGGCCGCGCGAACACTGAAGCTTTCTTT	-	TRBD1	TRBV18	TRBJ1-1
CASFPTSGGAHEQFF	TGTGCCAGCTTCCCGACTAGCGGGGGGGCCCATGAGCAGTTCTTC	-	TRBD2	TRBV2	TRBJ2-1
CASTLSQGAYEQYF	TGTGCCAGCACCCTTAGTCAGGGGGCCTACGAGCAGTACTTC	-	TRBD1	TRBV7-2	TRBJ2-7
CASSPQTPGQTTGEQYF	TGTGCCAGCAGCCCCCAAACCCCGGGACAGACGACGGGCGAGCAGTACTTC	-	TRBD1	TRBV3-1	TRBJ2-7
CASGQETQYF	TGTGCCAGCGGGCAAGAGACCCAGTACTTC	-	-	TRBV2	TRBJ2-5
CASGIRGVSGELFF	TGTGCCAGCGGTATCAGGGGGGTATCCGGGGAGCTGTTTTTT	once	-	TRBV6-2/TRBV6-3	TRBJ2-2
CASSSAPRGRKETQYF	TGTGCCAGCAGCTCCGCCCCAAGGGGAAGGAAAGAGACCCAGTACTTC	-	-	TRBV7-3	TRBJ2-5
CAWRRASEQYF	TGTGCCTGGAGACGCGCCAGCGAGCAGTACTTC	-	-	TRBV30	TRBJ2-7
CASTPPNGANSPLHF	TGTGCCAGCACCCCTCCCAATGGGGCTAATTCACCCCTCCACTTT	-	-	TRBV7-9	TRBJ1-6
CASREQGGNTEAFF	TGTGCCAGCAGGGAACAGGGGGGTAACACTGAAGCTTTCTTT	once	TRBD1	TRBV6-5	TRBJ1-1
CASSLARRGNNEQFF	TGTGCTAGCAGCTTAGCACGCAGGGGGAACAATGAGCAGTTCTTC	-	TRBD1	TRBV7-7	TRBJ2-1
CASSYSGLELFF	TGTGCCAGCAGTTACTCAGGGCTCGAGCTGTTTTTT	-	-	TRBV6-6	TRBJ2-2
CSAGGSSEKLFF	TGCAGTGCAGGGGGCAGCAGTGAAAAACTGTTTTTT	-	TRBD1	TRBV20-1	TRBJ1-4
CSATRRGGRGDTQYF	TGCAGCGCCACCCGACGGGGGGGCCGAGGCGATACGCAGTATTTT	-	TRBD2	TRBV29-1	TRBJ2-3
CASRGAGTGQNIQYF	TGTGCCAGTAGGGGCGCCGGGACAGGGCAAAACATTCAGTACTTC	-	TRBD1	TRBV19	TRBJ2-4
CASSLELSGANVLTF	TGCGCCAGCAGCTTGGAGCTCTCTGGGGCCAACGTCCTGACTTTC	-	-	TRBV5-1	TRBJ2-6
CASSPGQRFYNEQFF	TGTGCCAGCAGTCCGGGACAGCGTTTCTACAATGAGCAGTTCTTC	-	TRBD1	TRBV12-3/TRBV12-4	TRBJ2-1
CASSAGWRQGVYEQYF	TGCGCCAGCAGCGCGGGCTGGAGACAGGGGGTCTACGAGCAGTACTTC	-	TRBD1	TRBV5-1	TRBJ2-7
CASTTPTQGVHGYTF	TGTGCCAGTACAACACCCACACAGGGGGTTCATGGCTACACCTTC	-	TRBD1	TRBV19	TRBJ1-2
CASRTSGRGGDEQFF	TGTGCCAGCAGGACTAGCGGGAGAGGAGGCGATGAGCAGTTCTTC	-	TRBD2	TRBV19	TRBJ2-1
CASSPRGGGHSEQYF	TGTGCCAGCAGCCCGAGGGGCGGAGGACATTCCGAGCAGTACTTC	once	-	TRBV3-1	TRBJ2-7
CASSQSLAKDYEQYF	TGTGCCAGCAGCCAAAGCCTGGCGAAGGACTACGAGCAGTACTTC	-	-	TRBV4-2	TRBJ2-7
CASSLVPAEANEQFF	TGCGCCAGCAGCTTGGTGCCAGCCGAGGCCAATGAGCAGTTCTTC	-	-	TRBV5-1	TRBJ2-1
CASTGTAEDTQYF	TGTGCCAGCACAGGGACCGCGGAGGATACGCAGTATTTT	-	-	TRBV27	TRBJ2-3
CASWDRELFF	TGTGCCAGCTGGGACCGGGAGCTGTTTTTT	once	-	TRBV28	TRBJ2-2
CASSSATEAKNIQYF	TGTGCCAGCAGCTCCGCCACGGAGGCCAAAAACATTCAGTACTTC	-	-	TRBV5-4	TRBJ2-4
CASSMRDRMAGELFF	TGTGCCAGTAGTATGAGGGACAGGATGGCTGGGGAGCTGTTTTTT	-	TRBD1	TRBV19	TRBJ2-2
CASRRGLTGELFF	TGTGCCAGCAGGAGGGGGTTAACCGGGGAGCTGTTTTTT	-	-	TRBV2	TRBJ2-2
CASSYRGGAEETQYF	TGTGCCAGCAGTTATAGAGGGGGGGCGGAGGAGACCCAGTACTTC	-	-	TRBV7-2	TRBJ2-5
CASSIPGTGGYNEQFF	TGTGCCAGCAGTATCCCCGGGACAGGGGGGTACAATGAGCAGTTCTTC	-	TRBD1	TRBV28	TRBJ2-1
CASSYELGPETQYF	TGTGCCAGCAGTTACGAGTTGGGTCCAGAGACCCAGTACTTC	-	-	TRBV6-5	TRBJ2-5
CASRTGSPGDSPLHF	TGTGCCAGCAGGACTGGGTCTCCCGGGGATTCACCCCTCCACTTT	-	-	TRBV5-4	TRBJ1-6
CASGQGPGANVLTF	TGTGCCAGCGGGCAGGGGCCTGGGGCCAACGTCCTGACTTTC	-	-	TRBV9	TRBJ2-6
CASSSGGAGEETQYF	TGCGCCAGCAGCTCCGGCGGAGCGGGAGAAGAGACCCAGTACTTC	-	TRBD2	TRBV5-1	TRBJ2-5
CASSPTGIEREKYF	TGTGCCAGCAGCCCAACAGGGATAGAGCGGGAGAAGTATTTT	-	TRBD2	TRBV7-9	TRBJ2-3
CATSRETTGQSSPLHF	TGTGCCACCAGCAGAGAGACGACAGGGCAAAGTTCACCCCTCCACTTT	-	TRBD1	TRBV15	TRBJ1-6
CASSPTGTGHQPQHF	TGTGCCAGCAGCCCGACAGGGACAGGGCATCAGCCCCAGCATTTT	-	TRBD1	TRBV7-2	TRBJ1-5
CASSLVRRVGETQYF	TGTGCCAGCAGTTTAGTTAGGAGGGTTGGGGAGACCCAGTACTTC	-	-	TRBV12-3/TRBV12-4	TRBJ2-5
CATSDPPHTEAFF	TGTGCCACCAGTGATCCTCCCCACACTGAAGCTTTCTTT	-	-	TRBV24-1	TRBJ1-1
CASSQGDRGPKNIQYF	TGCGCCAGCAGCCAAGGCGACAGGGGGCCCAAAAACATTCAGTACTTC	-	TRBD1	TRBV4-3	TRBJ2-4